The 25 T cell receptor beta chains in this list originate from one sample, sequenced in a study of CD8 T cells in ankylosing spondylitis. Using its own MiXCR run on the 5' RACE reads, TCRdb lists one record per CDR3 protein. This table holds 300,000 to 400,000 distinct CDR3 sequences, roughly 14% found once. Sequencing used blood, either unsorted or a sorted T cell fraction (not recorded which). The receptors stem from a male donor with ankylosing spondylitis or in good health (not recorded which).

CDR3 nucleotides: TGTGCCAGCAGCATTAGTAGAGACTATACTACCTCGAACACCGGGGAGCTGTTTTTT. Translation gives CASSISRDYTTSNTGELFF. The V gene is TRBV11-1, the J gene TRBJ2-2; D perhaps matches TRBD2 (5 bases). V was cut by 5 bases and J by 0 bases, with 22 bases left in between. This CDR3 region has 19 residues. Germline V gene sequence: CDR1 SGHAT, CDR2 FQDESV (reference sequence).

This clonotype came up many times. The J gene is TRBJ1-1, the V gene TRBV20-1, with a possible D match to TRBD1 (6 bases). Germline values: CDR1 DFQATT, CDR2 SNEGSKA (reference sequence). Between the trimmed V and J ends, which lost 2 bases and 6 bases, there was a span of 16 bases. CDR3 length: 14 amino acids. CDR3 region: CSARLGGGPAEAFF. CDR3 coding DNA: TGCAGTGCTAGACTGGGCGGGGGGCCCGCTGAAGCTTTCTTT.

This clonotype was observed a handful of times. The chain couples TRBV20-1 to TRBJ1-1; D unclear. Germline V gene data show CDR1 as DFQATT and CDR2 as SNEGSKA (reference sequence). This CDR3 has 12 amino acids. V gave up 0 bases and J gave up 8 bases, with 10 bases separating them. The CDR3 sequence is CSARDSKEEAFF. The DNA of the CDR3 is TGCAGTGCTAGAGATTCGAAAGAAGAAGCTTTCTTT.

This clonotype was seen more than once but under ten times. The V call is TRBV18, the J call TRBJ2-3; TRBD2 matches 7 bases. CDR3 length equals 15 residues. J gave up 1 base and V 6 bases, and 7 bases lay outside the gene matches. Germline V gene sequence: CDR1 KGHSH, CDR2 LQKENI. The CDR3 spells CASSRLAQGTDTQYF. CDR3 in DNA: TGTGCCAGCTCTCGACTAGCCCAGGGCACAGATACGCAGTATTTT. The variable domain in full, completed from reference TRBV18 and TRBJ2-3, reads NAGVMQNPRHLVRRRGQEARLRCSPMKGHSHVYWYRQLPEEGLKFMVYLQKENIIDESGMPKERFSAEFPKEGPSILRIQQVVRGDSAAYFCASSRLAQGTDTQYFGPGTRLTVL.

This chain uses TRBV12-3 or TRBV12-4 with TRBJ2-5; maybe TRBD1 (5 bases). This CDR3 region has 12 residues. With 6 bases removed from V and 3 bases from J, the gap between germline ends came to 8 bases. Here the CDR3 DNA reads TGTGCCAGCAGCCCGGACAAAGAGACCCAGTACTTC. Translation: CASSPDKETQYF.

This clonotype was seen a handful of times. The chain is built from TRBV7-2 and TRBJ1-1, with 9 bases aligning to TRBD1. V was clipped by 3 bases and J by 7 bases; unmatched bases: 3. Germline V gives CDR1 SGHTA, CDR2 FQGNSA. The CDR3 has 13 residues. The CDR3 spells CASSLGQGREAFF. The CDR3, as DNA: TGTGCCAGCAGCTTGGGACAGGGTCGTGAAGCTTTCTTT.

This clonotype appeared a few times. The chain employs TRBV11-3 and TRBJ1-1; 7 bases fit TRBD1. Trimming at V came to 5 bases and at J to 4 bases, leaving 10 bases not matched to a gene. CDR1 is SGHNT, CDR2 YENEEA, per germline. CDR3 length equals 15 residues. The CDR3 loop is CASSPRLTGTTEAFF. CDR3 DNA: TGTGCCAGCAGCCCTCGCTTGACAGGGACCACTGAAGCTTTCTTT. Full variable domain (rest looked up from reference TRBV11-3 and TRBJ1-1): EAGVVQSPRYKIIEKKQPVAFWCNPISGHNTLYWYLQNLGQGPELLIRYENEEAVDDSQLPKDRFSAERLKGVDSTLKIQPAELGDSAVYLCASSPRLTGTTEAFFGQGTRLTVV.

The CDR3 is CASGSRFGSGSTDTQYF. CDR3 sequence (DNA): TGTGCTAGTGGTTCCCGTTTTGGTAGCGGGAGTACAGATACGCAGTATTTT. The genes are TRBV12-5 and TRBJ2-3, with 9 bases identical to TRBD2. The CDR3 runs 17 residues. The germline CDR1 and CDR2 sequences are LGHNT and FRNRAP. The junction had 11 bases not matched to a gene; V was cut back by 4 bases and J by 3 bases.

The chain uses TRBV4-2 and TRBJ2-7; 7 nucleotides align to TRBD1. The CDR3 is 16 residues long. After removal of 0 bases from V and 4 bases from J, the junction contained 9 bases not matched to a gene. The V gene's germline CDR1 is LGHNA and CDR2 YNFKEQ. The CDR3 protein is CASSQDNVQGVYEQYF. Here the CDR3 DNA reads TGTGCCAGCAGCCAAGATAACGTTCAGGGGGTGTACGAGCAGTACTTC.

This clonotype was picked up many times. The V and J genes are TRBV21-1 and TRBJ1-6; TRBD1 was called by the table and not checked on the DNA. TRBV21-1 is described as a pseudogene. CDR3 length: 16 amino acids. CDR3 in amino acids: CASSKEGGKGGSPLHF. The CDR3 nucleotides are TGTGCCAGCAGCAAAGAAGGAGGAAAAGGGGGATCACCCCTCCACTTT.

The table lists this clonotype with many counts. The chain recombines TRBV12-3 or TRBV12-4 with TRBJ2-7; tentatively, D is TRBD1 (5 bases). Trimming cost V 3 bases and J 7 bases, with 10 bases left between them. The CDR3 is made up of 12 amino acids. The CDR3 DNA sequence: TGTGCCAGCAGTTTTGAGACAGCTGAGCAGTACTTC. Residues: CASSFETAEQYF.

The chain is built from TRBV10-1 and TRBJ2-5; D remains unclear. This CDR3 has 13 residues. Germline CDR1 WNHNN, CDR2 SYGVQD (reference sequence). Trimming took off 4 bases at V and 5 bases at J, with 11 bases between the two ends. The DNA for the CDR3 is TGCGCCAGCAGTGCCCTGAGAGGCGAGACCCAGTACTTC. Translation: CASSALRGETQYF.

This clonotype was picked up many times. The CDR3 loop reads CSASSWTTSGANVLTF. Written as DNA, the CDR3 is TGCAGTGCTAGTTCCTGGACGACCTCTGGGGCCAACGTCCTGACTTTC. The chain carries TRBV20-1 and TRBJ2-6, with unresolved D. Trimming took 3 bases from V and 0 from J, leaving 12 bases between them. Germline V gene lookup returns CDR1 DFQATT and CDR2 SNEGSKA (reference sequence). The CDR3 sequence is 16 residues long.

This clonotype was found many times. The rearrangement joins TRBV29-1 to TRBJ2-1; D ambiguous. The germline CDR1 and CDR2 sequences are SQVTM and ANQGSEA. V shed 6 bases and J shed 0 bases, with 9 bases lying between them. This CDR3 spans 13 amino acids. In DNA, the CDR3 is TGCAGCGTCGAACGGACCTCCTACAATGAGCAGTTCTTC. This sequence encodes CSVERTSYNEQFF.

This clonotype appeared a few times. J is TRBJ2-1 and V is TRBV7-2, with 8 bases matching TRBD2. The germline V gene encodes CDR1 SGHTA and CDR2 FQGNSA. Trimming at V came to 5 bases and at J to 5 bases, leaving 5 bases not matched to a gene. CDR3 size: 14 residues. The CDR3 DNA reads TGTGCCAGCAGCCCGGGACTAGGGGACAATGAGCAGTTCTTC. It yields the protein CASSPGLGDNEQFF.

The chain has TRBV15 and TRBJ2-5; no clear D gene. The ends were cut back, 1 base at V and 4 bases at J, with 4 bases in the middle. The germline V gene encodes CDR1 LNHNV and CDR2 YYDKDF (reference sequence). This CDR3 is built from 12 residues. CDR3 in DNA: TGTGCCACCAGCAGAGCCCCAGAGACCCAGTACTTC. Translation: CATSRAPETQYF. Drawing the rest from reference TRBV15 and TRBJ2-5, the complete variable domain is DAMVIQNPRYQVTQFGKPVTLSCSQTLNHNVMYWYQQKSSQAPKLLFHYYDKDFNNEADTPDNFQSRRPNTSFCFLDIRSPGLGDTAMYLCATSRAPETQYFGPGTRLLVL.

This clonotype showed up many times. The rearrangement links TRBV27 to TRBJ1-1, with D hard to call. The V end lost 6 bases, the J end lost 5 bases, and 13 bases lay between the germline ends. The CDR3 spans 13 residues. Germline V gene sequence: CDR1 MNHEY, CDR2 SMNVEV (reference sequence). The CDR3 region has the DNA TGTGCCAGCAGCCCTCTTGTGGGAACTGAAGCTTTCTTT. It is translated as CASSPLVGTEAFF.

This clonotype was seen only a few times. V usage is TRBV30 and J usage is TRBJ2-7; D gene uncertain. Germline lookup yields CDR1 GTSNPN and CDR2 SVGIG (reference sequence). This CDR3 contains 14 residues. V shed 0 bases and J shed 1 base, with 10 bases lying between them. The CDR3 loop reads CAWSVKAASYEQYF. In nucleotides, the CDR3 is TGTGCCTGGAGTGTAAAGGCGGCATCCTACGAGCAGTACTTC.

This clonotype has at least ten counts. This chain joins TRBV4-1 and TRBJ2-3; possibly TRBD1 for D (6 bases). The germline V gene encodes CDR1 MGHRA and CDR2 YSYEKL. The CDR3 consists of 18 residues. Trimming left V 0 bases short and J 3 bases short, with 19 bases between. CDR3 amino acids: CASSQDFGQGMWTDTQYF. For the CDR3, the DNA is TGCGCCAGCAGCCAAGATTTCGGCCAGGGGATGTGGACAGATACGCAGTATTTT.

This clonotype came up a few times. CDR3 coding DNA: TGCGCCAGCAGCTTGGGACAGGCATCGAGGGAGACCCAGTACTTC. Its translation is CASSLGQASRETQYF. This chain links TRBV5-1 with TRBJ2-5; maybe TRBD1 (6 bases). V was clipped by 0 bases and J by 5 bases, with 14 bases between them. The CDR3 runs 15 residues. From germline, CDR1 is SGHRS and CDR2 YFSETQ. The full variable domain, its missing parts supplied by reference TRBV5-1 and TRBJ2-5, is KAGVTQTPRYLIKTRGQQVTLSCSPISGHRSVSWYQQTPGQGLQFLFEYFSETQRNKGNFPGRFSGRQFSNSRSEMNVSTLELGDSALYLCASSLGQASRETQYFGPGTRLLVL.

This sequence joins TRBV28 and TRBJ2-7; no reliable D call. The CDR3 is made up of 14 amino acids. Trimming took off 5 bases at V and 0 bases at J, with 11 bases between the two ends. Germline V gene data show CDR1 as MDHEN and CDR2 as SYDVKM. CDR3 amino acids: CASSGTSSSYEQYF. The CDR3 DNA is TGTGCCAGCAGTGGTACAAGTTCCTCCTACGAGCAGTACTTC.

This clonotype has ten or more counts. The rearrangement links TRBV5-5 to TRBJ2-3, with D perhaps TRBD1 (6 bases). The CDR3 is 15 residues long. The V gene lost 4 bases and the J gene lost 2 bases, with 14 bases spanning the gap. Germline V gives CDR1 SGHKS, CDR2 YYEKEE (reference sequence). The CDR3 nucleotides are TGTGCCAGCAGCCGCGAGGACAGCCCCACAGATACGCAGTATTTT. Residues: CASSREDSPTDTQYF.

Here the CDR3 reads CAIRGPSTGYNEQFF. In DNA form, the CDR3 reads TGTGCCATCAGGGGACCATCCACCGGCTACAATGAGCAGTTCTTC. This sequence joins TRBV10-3 and TRBJ2-1; tentatively, D is TRBD1 or TRBD2 (5 bases each). This CDR3 spans 15 amino acids. V was clipped by 6 bases and J by 3 bases, with 15 bases between them. Germline CDR1 ENHRY, CDR2 SYGVKD.

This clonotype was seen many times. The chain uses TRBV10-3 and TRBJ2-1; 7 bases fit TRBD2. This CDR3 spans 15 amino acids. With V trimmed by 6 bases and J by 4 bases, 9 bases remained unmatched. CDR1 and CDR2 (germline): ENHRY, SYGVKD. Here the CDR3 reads CAIRTGGNRYNEQFF. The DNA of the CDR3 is TGTGCCATCAGAACCGGGGGGAATAGATACAATGAGCAGTTCTTC.

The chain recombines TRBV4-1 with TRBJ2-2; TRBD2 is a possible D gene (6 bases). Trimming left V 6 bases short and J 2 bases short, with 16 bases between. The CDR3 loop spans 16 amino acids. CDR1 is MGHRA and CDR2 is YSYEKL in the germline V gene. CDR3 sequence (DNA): TGCGCCAGCAGTACTTGGGGGAGGACAAACACCGGGGAGCTGTTTTTT. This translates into CASSTWGRTNTGELFF.